This T cell receptor (beta chain) was identified during a study of T cell responses to AZD1222 COVID-19 vaccine. The repertoire was sequenced with immunoSEQ multiplex PCR; TCRdb's copy has only in-frame clones and lacks some. The sample contains some 31,000 clones, roughly 90% of which appear only once. Whole-study findings and limits: Scientists sampled the repertoires only once the peak T cell response had passed.

CDR3 length: 13 residues. Trimming took 6 bases from V and 5 from J, leaving 13 bases between them. A note on this clone: Antigen: not known.

The J gene is TRBJ1-2, the V gene TRBV12-3 or TRBV12-4; the D gene is possibly TRBD1 (6 bases). Sequencing was performed on peripheral blood, taken 28 days after the second AZD1222 dose. The receptor comes from an adult who received the AZD1222 COVID-19 vaccine. CDR3 protein: CASSPDRQYGYTF. The CDR3 coding sequence is TGTGCCAGCAGCCCTGACAGGCAATATGGCTACACCTTC.